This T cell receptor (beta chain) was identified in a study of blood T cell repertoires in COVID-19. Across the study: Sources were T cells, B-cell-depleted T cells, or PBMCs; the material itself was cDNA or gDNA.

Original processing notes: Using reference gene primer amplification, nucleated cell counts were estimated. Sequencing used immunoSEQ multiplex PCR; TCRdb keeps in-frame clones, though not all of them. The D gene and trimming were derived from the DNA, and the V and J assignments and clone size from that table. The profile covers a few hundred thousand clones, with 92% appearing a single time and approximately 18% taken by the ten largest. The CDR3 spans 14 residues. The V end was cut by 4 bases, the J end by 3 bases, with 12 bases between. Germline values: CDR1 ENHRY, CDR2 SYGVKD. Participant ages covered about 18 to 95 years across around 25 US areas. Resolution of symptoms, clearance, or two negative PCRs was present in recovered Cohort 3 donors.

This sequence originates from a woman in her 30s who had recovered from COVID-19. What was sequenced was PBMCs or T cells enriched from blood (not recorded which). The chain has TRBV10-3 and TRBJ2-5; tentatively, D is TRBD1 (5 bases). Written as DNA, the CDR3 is TGTGCCATCAGTGGTCCGACAGTAAAAGAGACCCAGTACTTC. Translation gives CAISGPTVKETQYF.